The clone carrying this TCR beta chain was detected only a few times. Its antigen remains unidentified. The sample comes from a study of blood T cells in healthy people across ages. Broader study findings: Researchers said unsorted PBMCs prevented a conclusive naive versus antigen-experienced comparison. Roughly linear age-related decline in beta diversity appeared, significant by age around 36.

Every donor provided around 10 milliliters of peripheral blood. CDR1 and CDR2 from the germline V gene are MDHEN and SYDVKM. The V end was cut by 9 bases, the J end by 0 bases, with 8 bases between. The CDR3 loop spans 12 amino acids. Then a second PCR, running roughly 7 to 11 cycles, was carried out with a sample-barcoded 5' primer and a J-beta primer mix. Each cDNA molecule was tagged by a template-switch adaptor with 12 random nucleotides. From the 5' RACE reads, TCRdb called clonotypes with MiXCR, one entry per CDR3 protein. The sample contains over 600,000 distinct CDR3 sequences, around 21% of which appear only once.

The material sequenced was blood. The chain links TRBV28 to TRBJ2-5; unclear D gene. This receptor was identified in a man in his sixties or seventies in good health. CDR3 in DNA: TGTGCCAGTAAAGTAGACCAAGAGACCCAGTACTTC. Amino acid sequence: CASKVDQETQYF. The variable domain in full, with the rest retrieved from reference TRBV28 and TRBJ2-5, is DVKVTQSSRYLVKRTGEKVFLECVQDMDHENMFWYRQDPGLGLRLIYFSYDVKMKEKGDIPEGYSVSREKKERFSLILESASTNQTSMYLCASKVDQETQYFGPGTRLLVL.